This passage covers 16 T cell receptor beta chains from one sample sequenced in a study of tumor and adjacent non-tumor tissue in lung cancer. The template was RNA from unsorted bulk tissue. A modified ARM-PCR protocol with three rounds of nested PCR amplified TCRbeta. TCRdb recomputed calls from the multiplex PCR reads with MiXCR, one row per CDR3 protein. The sample holds more than 85,000 distinct CDR3 sequences, roughly 84% seen once. Specimen: lung tumor tissue. The receptors derive from a man aged 65 to 79 with non-small cell lung cancer.

Worth noting for this clonotype: At one end, the junction sequence differs from germline, possibly due to a read error. The CDR3 bases are TGTGCTAGCAGTTTCGAGAGGTACACTGAAGCTTTCTTT. Encoded protein: CASSFERYTEAFF. The rearrangement uses TRBV12-3 or TRBV12-4 and TRBJ1-1; no firm D call. The CDR3 extends over 13 amino acids.

Concerning this clonotype itself: A junction end diverges from the germline sequence, so it may reflect a read error. This sequence joins TRBV6-2 or TRBV6-3 and TRBJ2-7, with D tentatively TRBD2 (5 bases). This CDR3 contains 17 residues. Per the germline V gene, CDR1 is MNHEY and CDR2 is SVGEGT. The CDR3 nucleotides read TGTGCCAGCAGTCAGCCCTTATCTAGCTCATACTCCTACAAGCAGTACTTC. Its protein is CASSQPLSSSYSYKQYF.

This clonotype was counted between two and nine times. A much larger clone lies one base from this, so it may be a read error. The chain has TRBV20-1 and TRBJ2-1; 8 bases agree with TRBD2. The CDR3 runs to 16 residues. Per germline, CDR1 DFQATT and CDR2 SNEGSKA (reference sequence). Here the CDR3 reads CTALDTGTRDYNEQFF. CDR3 coding DNA: TGCACTGCTCTAGACACCGGGACTAGGGACTACAATGAGCAGTTCTTC.

As for this clonotype: A read error is likely, as this CDR3 ends without the conserved phenylalanine or tryptophan. The DNA is omitted, as the CDR3 cannot be located on it reliably, and the CDR3 follows TCRdb's listing. V usage is TRBV20-1 and J usage is TRBJ2-3. Germline assignment: CDR1 DFQATT and CDR2 SNEGSKA (reference sequence). Counting both end residues, the CDR3 totals 16 amino acids. CDR3 in amino acids: CSASPPDRLVTDTQYV.

The chain employs TRBV12-3 or TRBV12-4 and TRBJ1-1; 10 nucleotides match TRBD1. J gave up 4 bases and V 7 bases, and 9 bases lay outside the gene matches. The CDR3 is 15 amino acids. As DNA, the CDR3 is TGTGCCAGCATTGGACAGGGGGGCTTGAGCACTGAAGCTTTCTTT. Translated: CASIGQGGLSTEAFF.

Remarks on this clonotype: This CDR3 is missing its conserved last phenylalanine or tryptophan, likely due to a read error. This chain joins TRBV6-1 and TRBJ2-3; D is ambiguous. In germline, CDR1 is MNHNS, CDR2 SASEGT. The CDR3 is 13 residues long. Trimming pared 4 bases from V and 7 bases from J, leaving 12 bases between. CDR3 protein: CASSAGVTYTQYL. DNA for the CDR3: TGTGCCAGCAGTGCCGGCGTGACATATACGCAGTATCTT.

The chain joins TRBV4-1 to TRBJ2-5, with 7 bases identical to TRBD2. Trimming at V came to 0 bases and at J to 2 bases, leaving 6 bases not matched to a gene. Germline V gene data show CDR1 as MGHRA and CDR2 as YSYEKL. The CDR3 has 16 residues. The CDR3 sequence: CASSQDGRSPQETQYF. In DNA form, the CDR3 reads TGCGCCAGCAGCCAAGACGGGAGGAGTCCTCAAGAGACCCAGTACTTC.

Worth noting for this clonotype: An end of the junction does not agree with germline; a read error may underlie this. This chain uses TRBV5-4 with TRBJ1-5; possible D gene TRBD1, 5 bases. This CDR3 comprises 14 residues. In germline, CDR1 is SGHNT, CDR2 YYREEE (reference sequence). CDR3 region: CTSSVQGLNQPQLF. The DNA of the CDR3 is TGTACCAGCAGCGTGCAGGGCCTCAATCAGCCCCAGCTTTTT.

The rearrangement joins TRBV20-1 to TRBJ2-3; 7 nucleotides align to TRBD2. V shed 8 bases, J shed 2 bases, and the junction held 10 bases outside the gene matches. Germline V lookup: CDR1 DFQATT, CDR2 SNEGSKA (reference sequence). CDR3 length equals 14 residues. The CDR3 here is CSNLLALTTDTQYF. Here the CDR3 DNA reads TGCAGTAACCTACTAGCGCTAACCACAGATACGCAGTATTTT.

Comment on this clonotype: A read error may account for a junction end that differs from germline. The rearrangement joins TRBV11-1 to TRBJ1-2; D uncertain. This CDR3 has 12 residues. Germline V gives CDR1 SGHAT, CDR2 FQDESV (reference sequence). The CDR3 here is CSSSLYRYGYDF. The CDR3 DNA is TGTTCCAGCAGCTTATACAGATATGGCTACGACTTC.

This chain joins TRBV13 and TRBJ2-7; D might be TRBD1 (6 bases). This CDR3 contains 16 residues. CDR1 PRHDT and CDR2 FYEKMQ come from the germline V gene (reference sequence). Trimming removed 4 bases at V and 3 bases at J, with 19 bases between. CDR3 protein: CASSSPTPGHRYEQYF. The CDR3 DNA reads as TGTGCCAGCAGCTCACCTACCCCGGGACACCGCTACGAGCAGTACTTC.

About this clonotype itself: A read error may produce the germline difference seen at one junction end. This chain connects TRBV4-2 to TRBJ1-4, with TRBD1 as a possible D gene (5 bases). This CDR3 region has 17 residues. The germline CDR1 and CDR2 sequences are LGHNA and YNFKEQ. The CDR3 DNA sequence: TGTGCCAGCCGCCAAGTATCGTTGGGGGTAGCTAATGAAGAACTGTTTTTT. It is translated as CASRQVSLGVANEELFF.

In the case of this clonotype: The junction does not match germline at one end; this may be a read error. The chain combines TRBV12-3 or TRBV12-4 with TRBJ2-7; D gene ambiguous. The CDR3 totals 15 residues. The CDR3 DNA follows: TGTGCCAGCAGTTTAGAACTCGTGGGGTCGGACGATCAGTACTTC. It encodes CASSLELVGSDDQYF.

V usage is TRBV6-1 and J usage is TRBJ1-1; a weak D match, TRBD1 (6 bases). This CDR3 contains 15 residues. From germline, CDR1 is MNHNS and CDR2 SASEGT. The CDR3 DNA is TGTCCCAACAGTGCCCGTCAGGGGACGAACACTGAAGCTTTCTTT. It specifies CPNSARQGTNTEAFF.

This rearrangement joins TRBV13 to TRBJ2-3; perhaps D is TRBD1 or TRBD2 (5 bases each). Trimming pared 5 bases from V and 6 bases from J, leaving 21 bases between. The germline CDR1 and CDR2 sequences are PRHDT and FYEKMQ (reference sequence). The length of the CDR3 is 16 residues. The CDR3 nucleotides read TGTGCCAGCAGCCTCTGGGCCGAGGGGTTCGTGGATACGCAGTATTTT. This gives the protein CASSLWAEGFVDTQYF.

With regard to this clonotype: The limits of the CDR3 on the DNA are not certain, so only TCRdb's listed CDR3 is given. The chain couples TRBV29-1 to TRBJ1-2. Per germline, CDR1 SQVTM and CDR2 ANQGSEA. 13 amino acids form the CDR3, both terminal residues included. The CDR3 is CSDLQTGAYGCTF.